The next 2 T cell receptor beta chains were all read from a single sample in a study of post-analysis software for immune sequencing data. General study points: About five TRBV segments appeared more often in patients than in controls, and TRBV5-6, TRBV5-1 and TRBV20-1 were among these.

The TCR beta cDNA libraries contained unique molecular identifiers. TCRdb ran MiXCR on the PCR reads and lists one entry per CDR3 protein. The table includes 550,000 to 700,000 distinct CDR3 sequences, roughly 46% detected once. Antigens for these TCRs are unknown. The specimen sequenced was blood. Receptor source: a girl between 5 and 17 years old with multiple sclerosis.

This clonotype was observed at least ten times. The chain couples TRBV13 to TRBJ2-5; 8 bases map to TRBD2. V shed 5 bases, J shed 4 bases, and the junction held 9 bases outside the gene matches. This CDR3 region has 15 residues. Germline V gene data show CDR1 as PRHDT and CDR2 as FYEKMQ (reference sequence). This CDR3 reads CASSRGVAGTETQYF. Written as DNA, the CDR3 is TGTGCCAGCAGCCGCGGGGTAGCGGGAACAGAGACCCAGTACTTC.

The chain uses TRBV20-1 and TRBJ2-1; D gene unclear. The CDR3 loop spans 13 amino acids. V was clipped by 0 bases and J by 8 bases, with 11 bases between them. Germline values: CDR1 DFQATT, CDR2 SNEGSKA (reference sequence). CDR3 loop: CSARDPPIDEQFF. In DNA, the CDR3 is TGCAGTGCTAGAGATCCCCCAATTGATGAGCAGTTCTTC.